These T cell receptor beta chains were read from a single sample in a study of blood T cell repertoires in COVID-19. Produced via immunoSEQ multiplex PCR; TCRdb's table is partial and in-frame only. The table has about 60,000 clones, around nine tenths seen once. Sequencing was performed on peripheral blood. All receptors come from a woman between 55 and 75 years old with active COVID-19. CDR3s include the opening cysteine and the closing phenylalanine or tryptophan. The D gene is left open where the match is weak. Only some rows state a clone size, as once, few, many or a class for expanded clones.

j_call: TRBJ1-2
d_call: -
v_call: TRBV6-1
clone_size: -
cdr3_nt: TGTGCCAGCAGTGAAGGGGCAGGCACTGAGGGCTACACCTTC
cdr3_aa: CASSEGAGTEGYTF

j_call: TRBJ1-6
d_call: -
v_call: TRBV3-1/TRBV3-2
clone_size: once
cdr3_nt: TGTGCCAGCAGCCGTCTCAGGGCACCCCTCCACTTT
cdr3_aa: CASSRLRAPLHF

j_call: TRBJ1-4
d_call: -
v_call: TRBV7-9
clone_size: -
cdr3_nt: TGTGCCAGCAGCTCCTCCGAAAAACTGTTTTTT
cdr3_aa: CASSSSEKLFF

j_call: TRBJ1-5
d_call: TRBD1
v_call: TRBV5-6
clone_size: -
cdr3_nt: TGTGCCAGCAGCGTTATGGGACAGGGTTACGCCCAGCATTTT
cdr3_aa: CASSVMGQGYAQHF

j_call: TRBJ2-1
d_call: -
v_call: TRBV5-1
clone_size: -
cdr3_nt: TGCGCCAGCAGCGGCGGGGATAGCTCCTACAATGAGCAGTTCTTC
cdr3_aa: CASSGGDSSYNEQFF

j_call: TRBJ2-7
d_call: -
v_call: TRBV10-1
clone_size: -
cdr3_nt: TGCGCCAGCAGCCAGTATGGCAAGCAGTACTTC
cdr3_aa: CASSQYGKQYF

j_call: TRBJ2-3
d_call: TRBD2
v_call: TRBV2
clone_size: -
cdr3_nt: TGTGCCAGCAGTGAAATGAAAACTAGCGGGGGGGCCGCGCCCGATACGCAGTATTTT
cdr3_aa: CASSEMKTSGGAAPDTQYF

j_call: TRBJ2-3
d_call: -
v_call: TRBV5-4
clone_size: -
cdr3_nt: TGTGCCAGCAGCCATCTAGATTCAGATACGCAGTATTTT
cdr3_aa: CASSHLDSDTQYF

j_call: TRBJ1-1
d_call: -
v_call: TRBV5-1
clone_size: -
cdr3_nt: TGCGCCAGCAGCTCAGCCGGGACAAAGAACACTGAAGCTTTCTTT
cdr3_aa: CASSSAGTKNTEAFF

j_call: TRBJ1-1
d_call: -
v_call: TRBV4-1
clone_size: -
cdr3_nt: TGCGCCAGCAGCCAAGAAACTTGGCGAGGTCTAAACACTGAAGCTTTCTTT
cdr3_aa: CASSQETWRGLNTEAFF

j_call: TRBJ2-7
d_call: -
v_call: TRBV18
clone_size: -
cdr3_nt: TGTGCCAGCTCACCCCAGACCTACGAGCAGTACTTC
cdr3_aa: CASSPQTYEQYF

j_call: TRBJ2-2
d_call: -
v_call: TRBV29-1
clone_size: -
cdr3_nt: TGCAGCACCAGTGGGGGGACGAACACCGGGGAGCTGTTTTTT
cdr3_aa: CSTSGGTNTGELFF

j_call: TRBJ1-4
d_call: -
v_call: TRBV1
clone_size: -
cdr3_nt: TGCACCAGCATGGAGAAGAGGGATGAAAAACTGTTTTTT
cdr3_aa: CTSMEKRDEKLFF

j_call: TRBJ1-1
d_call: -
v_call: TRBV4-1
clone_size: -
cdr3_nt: TGCGCCAGCAGCCACCCACCCTCACCTTACCAAGCGGCTTTCTTT
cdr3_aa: CASSHPPSPYQAAFF